These 32 T cell receptor beta chains originate from one sample sequenced in a study of blood T cell repertoires in COVID-19. Method: immunoSEQ multiplex PCR; TCRdb's copy keeps in-frame clones and lacks some. This sample yields about 150,000 clones, of which 84% are seen a single time; 4.5% to 5.5% belongs to the top ten. The sample was peripheral blood. These receptors were collected from a human donor in a cohort sampled during active COVID-19.

The chain joins TRBV19 to TRBJ2-1, with 12 bases matching TRBD2. Germline V gene sequence: CDR1 LNHDA, CDR2 SQIVND (reference sequence). The CDR3 totals 20 residues. V shed 3 bases and J 6 bases; nucleotides not matched to a gene: 18. DNA of the CDR3: TGTGCCAGTAGTATGGGTGGACTAGCGGGATCCTATGGTGGGTCCAATGAGCAGTTCTTC. Protein sequence: CASSMGGLAGSYGGSNEQFF. The full variable domain, its missing parts supplied by reference TRBV19 and TRBJ2-1, is DGGITQSPKYLFRKEGQNVTLSCEQNLNHDAMYWYRQDPGQGLRLIYYSQIVNDFQKGDIAEGYSVSREKKESFPLTVTSAQKNPTAFYLCASSMGGLAGSYGGSNEQFFGPGTRLTVL.

The rearrangement uses TRBV11-2 and TRBJ2-5, with D tentatively TRBD2 (6 bases). The V end was cut by 5 bases, the J end by 3 bases, with 13 bases between. This CDR3 contains 14 residues. The germline V gene has CDR1 SGHAT and CDR2 FQNNGV. CDR3 sequence: CASSPGTFKETQYF. The CDR3 coding sequence is TGTGCCAGCAGCCCCGGGACTTTCAAAGAGACCCAGTACTTC.

V gene TRBV24-1 combines with J gene TRBJ1-2, with D tentatively TRBD1 (5 bases). The CDR3 spans 15 residues. The V end was cut by 4 bases, the J end by 8 bases, with 19 bases between. CDR1 is KGHDR, CDR2 SFDVKD, per germline. The CDR3 DNA sequence: TGTGCCACCAGTGACCCCGGGGGGGGAGTAGGCGGCTACACCTTC. Amino acid sequence: CATSDPGGGVGGYTF.

This chain links TRBV19 with TRBJ1-5; TRBD1 aligns across 10 bases. J was trimmed by 3 bases and V by 3 bases; bases with no gene match: 2. The CDR3 consists of 15 residues. CDR1 is LNHDA, CDR2 SQIVND, per germline (reference sequence). In DNA, the CDR3 is TGTGCCAGTAGTATCGGGACAGGGGACAATCAGCCCCAGCATTTT. Protein: CASSIGTGDNQPQHF. Using reference TRBV19 and TRBJ1-5 for the parts outside the CDR3, the full variable domain is DGGITQSPKYLFRKEGQNVTLSCEQNLNHDAMYWYRQDPGQGLRLIYYSQIVNDFQKGDIAEGYSVSREKKESFPLTVTSAQKNPTAFYLCASSIGTGDNQPQHFGDGTRLSIL.

This sequence joins TRBV5-6 and TRBJ2-5; D is unresolved. Trimming pared 2 bases from V and 3 bases from J, leaving 2 bases between. Germline lookup yields CDR1 SGHDT and CDR2 YYEEEE. This CDR3 comprises 11 residues. CDR3 region: CASSFKETQYF. As DNA, the CDR3 is TGTGCCAGCAGCTTCAAAGAGACCCAGTACTTC.

The J gene is TRBJ2-7, the V gene TRBV28; D uncertain. Germline V lookup: CDR1 MDHEN, CDR2 SYDVKM. The CDR3 consists of 12 residues. The V end was cut by 4 bases, the J end by 2 bases, with 6 bases between. Here the CDR3 reads CASSYSPYEQYF. CDR3 bases: TGTGCCAGCAGTTACAGTCCCTACGAGCAGTACTTC.

The rearrangement links TRBV2 to TRBJ1-4, with unresolved D. The CDR3 contains 16 residues. Germline CDR1 and CDR2: SNHLY and FYNNEI. Deletions cut 5 bases from V and 4 bases from J, with 17 bases between. CDR3 amino acids: CASSSPPGMINEKLFF. DNA for the CDR3: TGTGCCAGCAGTAGCCCGCCCGGGATGATTAATGAAAAACTGTTTTTT.

The chain joins TRBV28 to TRBJ1-5; D is uncertain. Trimming stripped 2 bases from V and 8 bases from J, with 10 bases between. Germline CDR1 reads MDHEN; CDR2 reads SYDVKM. The CDR3 runs to 13 residues. CDR3 loop: CASSLLGSEPQHF. DNA of the CDR3: TGTGCCAGCAGTTTACTGGGCTCCGAGCCCCAGCATTTT.

V gene TRBV7-9 combines with J gene TRBJ2-3; 7 bases align to TRBD2. Trimming took 3 bases from V and 0 from J; bases not matched to a gene: 3. This CDR3 comprises 15 residues. Germline V gene lookup returns CDR1 SEHNR and CDR2 FQNEAQ (reference sequence). In DNA form, the CDR3 reads TGTGCCAGCAGCTTTACCGGGGGGAGCACAGATACGCAGTATTTT. Its protein product is CASSFTGGSTDTQYF. The entire variable domain, with the rest obtained from reference TRBV7-9 and TRBJ2-3, is as follows: DTGVSQNPRHKITKRGQNVTFRCDPISEHNRLYWYRQTLGQGPEFLTYFQNEAQLEKSRLLSDRFSAERPKGSFSTLEIQRTEQGDSAMYLCASSFTGGSTDTQYFGPGTRLTVL.

As to this clone: The sample carries other DNA sequences with the same CDR3. The chain carries TRBV5-1 and TRBJ2-7; 15 bases are shared with TRBD2. V was pared by 0 bases and J by 4 bases, with 5 bases of the junction left unmatched. This CDR3 contains 17 residues. Per the germline V gene, CDR1 is SGHRS and CDR2 is YFSETQ. The CDR3 DNA reads TGCGCCAGCAGCTTGGCGACCGGGACTAGCGGGGGGTACGAGCAGTACTTC. Its translation: CASSLATGTSGGYEQYF.

The genes are TRBV2 and TRBJ1-5; possible D gene TRBD1, 5 bases. Deletions cut 5 bases from V and 4 bases from J, with 18 bases between. The CDR3 has 16 amino acids. CDR1 is SNHLY, CDR2 FYNNEI, per germline. The CDR3 is CASSIDSTGLNQPQHF. The CDR3 DNA sequence: TGTGCCAGCAGTATCGACAGCACAGGTCTGAATCAGCCCCAGCATTTT.

The rearrangement links TRBV3-1 (or the pseudogene TRBV3-2) to TRBJ1-4, with 7 bases aligning to TRBD1. The trim removed 3 bases at V and 4 bases at J, leaving 5 bases unmatched. This CDR3 spans 15 amino acids. Germline values: CDR1 LGHDT, CDR2 YNNKEL (reference sequence). This chain's CDR3 is CASSQIGDSNEKLFF. The DNA for the CDR3 is TGTGCCAGCAGCCAGATCGGGGACAGTAATGAAAAACTGTTTTTT.

This chain uses TRBV24-1 with TRBJ1-2; 10 nucleotides align to TRBD1. V dropped 3 bases and J dropped 4; count of bases not matched to a gene: 7. In germline, CDR1 is KGHDR, CDR2 SFDVKD. The CDR3 extends over 16 amino acids. CDR3 sequence: CATSDATGQGLYGYTF. Here the CDR3 DNA reads TGTGCCACCAGTGATGCTACGGGACAGGGGCTCTATGGCTACACCTTC.

J is TRBJ1-2 and V is TRBV19; 11 bases align to TRBD1. After removal of 6 bases from V and 4 bases from J, the junction contained 10 bases not matched to a gene. The CDR3 is made up of 16 amino acids. Germline-derived CDR1 and CDR2 are LNHDA and SQIVND (reference sequence). The CDR3 protein is CASSPTGTGGVYGYTF. CDR3 sequence (DNA): TGTGCCAGTAGCCCTACGGGGACAGGGGGGGTCTATGGCTACACCTTC. The full variable domain, with the rest looked up from reference TRBV19 and TRBJ1-2, is DGGITQSPKYLFRKEGQNVTLSCEQNLNHDAMYWYRQDPGQGLRLIYYSQIVNDFQKGDIAEGYSVSREKKESFPLTVTSAQKNPTAFYLCASSPTGTGGVYGYTFGSGTRLTVV.

This rearrangement joins TRBV14 to TRBJ1-2; TRBD1 agrees at 9 bases. V was clipped by 6 bases and J by 6 bases; unmatched bases: 11. Germline CDR1 and CDR2: SGHDN and FVKESK. The CDR3 covers 15 residues. In nucleotides, the CDR3 is TGTGCCAGCAGGCCCTCGGGGACAGGGTGGCATGGCTACACCTTC. Residues: CASRPSGTGWHGYTF.

The chain joins TRBV28 to TRBJ2-7; TRBD1 matches 12 bases. Unmatched junction bases numbered 18, after V lost 10 bases and J lost 8 bases. The CDR3 has 16 amino acids. CDR1 and CDR2 (germline): MDHEN, SYDVKM. The CDR3 region has the DNA TGTGCCAAAAAACCCGGGACAGGGGGCAGGTATAGCAAGCAGTACGTC. As protein: CAKKPGTGGRYSKQYV.

The rearrangement uses TRBV28 and TRBJ1-1; 8 bases map to TRBD1. V gave up 8 bases and J gave up 10 bases; unmatched junction bases: 12. Germline-derived CDR1 and CDR2 are MDHEN and SYDVKM. The CDR3 is made up of 13 amino acids. The CDR3 here is CASGSTGVGRAFF. The CDR3 nucleotides are TGTGCCAGCGGATCGACAGGGGTGGGGAGAGCTTTCTTT.

V and J are TRBV10-3 and TRBJ1-4, with D perhaps TRBD1 (5 bases). Trimming shortened V by 3 bases and J by 5 bases, and 10 bases separated the two germline ends. This CDR3 spans 14 amino acids. In germline, CDR1 is ENHRY, CDR2 SYGVKD. CDR3 sequence reads: CAISEGVGNEKLFF. For the CDR3, the DNA is TGTGCCATCAGTGAAGGGGTCGGCAATGAAAAACTGTTTTTT.

CDR3 protein: CASAPGTSGMGEQFF. The CDR3 DNA is TGCGCCAGCGCCCCCGGGACTAGCGGGATGGGTGAGCAGTTCTTC. The V gene is TRBV5-1, the J gene TRBJ2-1; 13 nucleotides match TRBD2. V was pared by 7 bases and J by 9 bases, with 10 bases of the junction left unmatched. The CDR3 totals 15 residues. Germline V gene sequence: CDR1 SGHRS, CDR2 YFSETQ.

This chain joins TRBV29-1 and TRBJ1-2, with D possibly being TRBD1 (5 bases). Trimming took off 7 bases at V and 7 bases at J, with 28 bases between the two ends. The CDR3 extends over 16 amino acids. CDR1 is SQVTM, CDR2 ANQGSEA, per germline. The CDR3 sequence: CSAPPRVGLKFTGYTF. The CDR3 DNA sequence: TGCAGCGCCCCCCCTCGGGTGGGGCTGAAATTCACTGGCTACACCTTC.

In nucleotides, the CDR3 is TGCAGCATAGACGGGACTAGGCTTCTGGATACGCAGTATTTT. It codes for CSIDGTRLLDTQYF. V usage is TRBV29-1 and J usage is TRBJ2-3, with 8 bases lining up with TRBD2. Germline CDR1 is SQVTM and CDR2 is ANQGSEA. CDR3 length equals 14 residues. V gave up 8 bases and J gave up 6 bases; unmatched junction bases: 13.

This clone was seen once. This chain uses TRBV29-1 with TRBJ1-1; TRBD1 agrees at 7 bases. J lost 1 base, V lost 4 bases, and 3 bases had no gene match. Germline V gene lookup returns CDR1 SQVTM and CDR2 ANQGSEA. The CDR3 has 13 residues. In nucleotides, the CDR3 is TGCAGCGTTGGACAGGGCCGGAACACTGAAGCTTTCTTT. Translating gives CSVGQGRNTEAFF.

The CDR3 DNA reads TGTGCCAGCAGCCCCCGGGACAGGAGGACCGGGGAGCTGTTTTTT. It yields the protein CASSPRDRRTGELFF. The V gene is TRBV7-2, the J gene TRBJ2-2; 8 bases line up with TRBD1. Germline V gives CDR1 SGHTA, CDR2 FQGNSA. Trimming took 5 bases from V and 5 from J; bases not matched to a gene: 7. The CDR3 consists of 15 residues.

This chain links TRBV5-8 with TRBJ1-5; D possibly corresponds to TRBD1 (5 bases). The CDR3 covers 17 residues. Germline V lookup: CDR1 SGHTS, CDR2 YDEGEE. Trimming stripped 3 bases from V and 0 bases from J, with 16 bases between. This chain's CDR3 is CASSYGAIGPSNQPQHF. The CDR3 DNA sequence: TGTGCCAGCAGCTATGGGGCGATCGGTCCTAGCAATCAGCCCCAGCATTTT.

The chain uses TRBV10-3 and TRBJ1-5; TRBD1 matches at 7 bases. Unmatched junction bases numbered 6, after V lost 3 bases and J lost 1 base. The CDR3 is 16 residues long. Per germline, CDR1 ENHRY and CDR2 SYGVKD. CDR3 DNA sequence: TGTGCCATCAGTGAATCCCAGGGGGGAAGCAATCAGCCCCAGCATTTT. It encodes CAISESQGGSNQPQHF.

The chain recombines TRBV19 with TRBJ2-1, with 14 bases fitting TRBD2. After removal of 3 bases from V and 6 bases from J, the junction contained 4 bases not matched to a gene. This CDR3 is built from 16 residues. CDR1 and CDR2 from the germline V gene are LNHDA and SQIVND (reference sequence). In DNA, the CDR3 is TGTGCCAGTAGTATGAGGGGGACTAGCGGGAGCAATGAGCAGTTCTTC. Translated: CASSMRGTSGSNEQFF.

This clone was picked up a small number of times. Written as DNA, the CDR3 is TGTGCCAGCAGCCCTAGAGCGACAGGCGACGAGCAGTACTTC. This codes for CASSPRATGDEQYF. The genes are TRBV7-9 and TRBJ2-7; D possibly corresponds to TRBD1 (6 bases). The CDR3 contains 14 residues. V was trimmed by 5 bases and J by 5 bases, leaving 16 bases between them. Germline-derived CDR1 and CDR2 are SEHNR and FQNEAQ (reference sequence).

This sequence joins TRBV4-1 and TRBJ1-2; no clear D. V was trimmed by 0 bases and J by 4 bases, leaving 12 bases between them. This CDR3 has 15 residues. Germline CDR1 MGHRA, CDR2 YSYEKL. This CDR3 is CASSQEEGGIYGYTF. Here the CDR3 DNA reads TGCGCCAGCAGCCAAGAGGAGGGAGGCATCTATGGCTACACCTTC.

This rearrangement joins TRBV7-3 to TRBJ2-1, with 9 positions matching TRBD2. Germline CDR1 is SGHTA and CDR2 is FQGTGA. This CDR3 contains 15 residues. Unmatched junction bases numbered 5, after V lost 4 bases and J lost 4 bases. For the CDR3, the DNA is TGTGCCAGCAGCTCCGGACTAGCGATATACAATGAGCAGTTCTTC. This encodes CASSSGLAIYNEQFF.

The count of this clone is one. The chain uses TRBV27 and TRBJ1-5; 8 bases map to TRBD1. The CDR3 is made up of 14 amino acids. Per germline, CDR1 MNHEY and CDR2 SMNVEV (reference sequence). J was trimmed by 6 bases and V by 6 bases; bases with no gene match: 7. CDR3 DNA sequence: TGTGCCAGCAGCGGACAGGGAAAGGGTCAGCCCCAGCATTTT. It translates to CASSGQGKGQPQHF.

This chain uses TRBV27 with TRBJ2-2, with TRBD1 identical over 8 bases. J lost 4 bases, V lost 5 bases, and 6 bases had no gene match. The CDR3 spans 15 residues. Germline V CDR1 and CDR2: MNHEY, SMNVEV (reference sequence). CDR3 sequence (DNA): TGTGCCAGCAGTCGCAATACAGGGGGCACCGGGGAGCTGTTTTTT. This codes for CASSRNTGGTGELFF.

The rearrangement links TRBV12-5 to TRBJ2-1, with a tentative D call TRBD1 (6 bases). This CDR3 region has 15 residues. The V gene's germline CDR1 is LGHNT and CDR2 FRNRAP. Trimming took 2 bases from V and 5 from J, leaving 13 bases between them. The CDR3 region is CASGLLGAFDNEQFF. The CDR3 nucleotides read TGTGCTAGTGGTTTGCTGGGGGCATTCGACAATGAGCAGTTCTTC.